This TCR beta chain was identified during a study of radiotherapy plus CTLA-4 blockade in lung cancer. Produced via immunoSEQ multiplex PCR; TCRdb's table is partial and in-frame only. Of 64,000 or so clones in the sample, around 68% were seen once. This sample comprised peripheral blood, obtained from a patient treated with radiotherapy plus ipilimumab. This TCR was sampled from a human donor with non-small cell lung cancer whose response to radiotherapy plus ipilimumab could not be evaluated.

The CDR3 nucleotides read TGTGCCAGCAGCTTAGGAGGGGGTTCGGATGAAAAACTGTTTTTT. It codes for CASSLGGGSDEKLFF. The V call is TRBV7-9, the J call TRBJ1-4; perhaps TRBD1 as D (6 bases). The CDR3 is 15 residues long. CDR1 is SEHNR and CDR2 is FQNEAQ in the germline V gene (reference sequence). V shed 1 base and J shed 6 bases, with 12 bases lying between them. The variable domain in full, with the rest retrieved from reference TRBV7-9 and TRBJ1-4, is DTGVSQNPRHKITKRGQNVTFRCDPISEHNRLYWYRQTLGQGPEFLTYFQNEAQLEKSRLLSDRFSAERPKGSFSTLEIQRTEQGDSAMYLCASSLGGGSDEKLFFGSGTQLSVL.